This T cell receptor beta chain originates from a study of cytomegalovirus exposure and HLA in healthy donors. This CDR3 is 14 amino acids long. The junction had 8 bases not matched to a gene; V was cut back by 2 bases and J by 10 bases. Germline lookup yields CDR1 SGHDT and CDR2 YYEEEE. Healthy bone marrow donors formed the donor group. Comments on this clone: Its antigen is currently unknown.

General study points: Previous analysis showed most TCR beta V segments were productive about 87% or about 30% of the time.

PCR primers comprised 60 Vbeta and 13 Jbeta primers. Clones were sequenced by immunoSEQ multiplex PCR, and TCRdb holds only the in-frame ones, with some missing. The sample holds 75,000 to 90,000 clones, around 84% seen once. The sample taken for sequencing was PBMCs. The chain recombines TRBV5-6 with TRBJ2-1, with 8 nucleotides matching TRBD2. The clonotype comes from a man aged 35 to 55 in good health and CMV-seronegative. CDR3 DNA sequence: TGTGCCAGCAGCTTCGATGGACTAGCCGGCGAGCAGTTCTTC. It yields the protein CASSFDGLAGEQFF. Combining the CDR3 with reference TRBV5-6 and TRBJ2-1 gives the whole variable domain DAGVTQSPTHLIKTRGQQVTLRCSPKSGHDTVSWYQQALGQGPQFIFQYYEEEERQRGNFPDRFSGHQFPNYSSELNVNALLLGDSALYLCASSFDGLAGEQFFGPGTRLTVL.